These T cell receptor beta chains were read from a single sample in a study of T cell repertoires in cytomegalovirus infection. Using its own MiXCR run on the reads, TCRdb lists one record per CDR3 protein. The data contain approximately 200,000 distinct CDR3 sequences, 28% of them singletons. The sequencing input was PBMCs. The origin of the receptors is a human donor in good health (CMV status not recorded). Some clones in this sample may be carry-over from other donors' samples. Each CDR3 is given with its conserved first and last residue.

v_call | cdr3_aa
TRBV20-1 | CSASSLPDRGGSGYTF
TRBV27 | CASSPTGTTYEQYF
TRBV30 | CAAKGPGTQYF
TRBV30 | CAWSVWDRYEQYF
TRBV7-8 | CASSLDGPGAAIQFF
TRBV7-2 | CASSHPRGAQYF
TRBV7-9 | CASSFEKNSNLPQHF
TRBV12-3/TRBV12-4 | CASSLSSGFYNEQFF
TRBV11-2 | CASSPGYEVGQYF
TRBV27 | CASSPQTGPYEQYF
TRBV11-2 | CASSSRTGGYGYTF
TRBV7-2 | CASSSTRPRGESTDTQYF
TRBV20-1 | CSADPGQGPYGQYF
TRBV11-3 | CASSGTGAQDTEAFF
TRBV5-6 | CASSLASGGSYEQYF
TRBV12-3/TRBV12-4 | CASSWDRYRTEAFF
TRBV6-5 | CASSYAEGSAEAFF